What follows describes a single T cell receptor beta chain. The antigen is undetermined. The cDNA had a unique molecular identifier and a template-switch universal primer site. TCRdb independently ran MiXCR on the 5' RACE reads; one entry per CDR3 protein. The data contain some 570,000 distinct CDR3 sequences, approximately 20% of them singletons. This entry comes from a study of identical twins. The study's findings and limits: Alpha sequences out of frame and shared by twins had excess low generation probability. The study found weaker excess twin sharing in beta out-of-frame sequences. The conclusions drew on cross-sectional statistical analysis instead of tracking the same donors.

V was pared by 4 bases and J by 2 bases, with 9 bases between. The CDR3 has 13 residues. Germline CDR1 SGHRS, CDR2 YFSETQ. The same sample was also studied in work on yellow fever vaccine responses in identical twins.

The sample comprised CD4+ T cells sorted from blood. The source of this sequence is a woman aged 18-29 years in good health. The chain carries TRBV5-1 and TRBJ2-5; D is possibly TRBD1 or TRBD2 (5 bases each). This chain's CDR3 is CASSEGPQETQYF. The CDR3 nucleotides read TGCGCCAGCAGCGAGGGACCGCAAGAGACCCAGTACTTC.